This T cell receptor beta chain originates from a study of spatial heterogeneity in lung cancer. Time point here: sample taken at primary tumor resection. No cell sorting; template was whole RNA from tumor, lung tissue or PBMC. TCRdb ran MiXCR on the 5' RACE reads and lists one entry per CDR3 protein. This sample has 40,000 to 45,000 distinct CDR3 sequences, with roughly 13% found just once. V lost 5 bases and J 2 bases, leaving 16 bases between the germline ends. CDR3 length equals 15 residues. The germline V gene has CDR1 SEHNR and CDR2 FQNEAQ (reference sequence). The TCR was taken from a male donor with early-stage non-small cell lung cancer. The chain has TRBV7-9 and TRBJ2-7; tentatively, D is TRBD1 or TRBD2 (5 bases each). The input for sequencing was PBMCs, taken at surgery. In nucleotides, the CDR3 is TGTGCCAGCAGCATACATGGGGGACCGACCTACGAGCAGTACTTC. This codes for CASSIHGGPTYEQYF.